The clone carrying this T cell receptor beta chain was picked up many times. Alongside a J-beta primer mix, a sample-barcoded 5' primer served in a second PCR lasting roughly 7 to 11 cycles. Every cDNA molecule bore a tag from a template-switch adaptor containing 12 random nucleotides. Every sample gave at least 3 million paired-end reads containing CDR3. In TCRdb, the 5' RACE reads were re-called with MiXCR into one record per CDR3 protein. In the table there are around 1,500,000 distinct CDR3 sequences, roughly 45% of which are singletons. The data belong to a study of blood T cells in healthy people across ages. In the study overall: Using template switching, researchers captured about one barcoded beta molecule for each two T cells.

This CDR3 contains 14 residues. The V end lost 5 bases, the J end lost 0 bases, and 7 bases lay between the germline ends. Germline CDR1 is SEHNR and CDR2 is FQNEAQ (reference sequence). This clonotype was obtained from a woman in her late teens or twenties in good health. Sample: blood. The chain combines TRBV7-9 with TRBJ1-4; the D gene is possibly TRBD1 (5 bases). This CDR3 is CASSPRATNEKLFF. DNA for the CDR3: TGTGCCAGCAGCCCCAGGGCAACTAATGAAAAACTGTTTTTT.